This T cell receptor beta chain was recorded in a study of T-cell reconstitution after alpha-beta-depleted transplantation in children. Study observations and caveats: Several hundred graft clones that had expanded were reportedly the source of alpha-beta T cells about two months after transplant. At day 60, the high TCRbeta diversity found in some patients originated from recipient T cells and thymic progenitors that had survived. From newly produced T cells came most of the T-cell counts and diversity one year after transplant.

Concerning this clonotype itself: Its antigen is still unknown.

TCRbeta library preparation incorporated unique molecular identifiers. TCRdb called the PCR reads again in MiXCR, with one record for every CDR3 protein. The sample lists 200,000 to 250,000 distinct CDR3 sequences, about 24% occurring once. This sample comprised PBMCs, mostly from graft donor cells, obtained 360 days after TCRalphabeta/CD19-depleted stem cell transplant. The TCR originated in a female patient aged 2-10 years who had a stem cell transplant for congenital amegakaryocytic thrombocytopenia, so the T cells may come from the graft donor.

Written as DNA, the CDR3 is TGTGCCAGCAGGAGACCGGGGGGCATTGGCACCGGGGAGCTGTTTTTT. Residues: CASRRPGGIGTGELFF. V gene TRBV6-1 combines with J gene TRBJ2-2; a possible D gene is TRBD2 (7 bases). Germline values: CDR1 MNHNS, CDR2 SASEGT. The V and J ends lost 6 bases and 4 bases respectively, with 18 bases between them. The CDR3 totals 16 residues.